This TCR beta chain was sequenced during a study of CD4 T cells in relation to SARS-CoV-2 and coronaviruses (dated by TCRdb to about 2021). Describing the broader study: In the ViraFEST assay, PBMCs were cultured with antigen for less than 11 days, after which TCR beta CDR3s were sequenced to identify clonal expansions specific to the antigen. The study assessed, at the TCR clonotype level, memory CD4+ T cell crossreactivity between SARS-CoV-2 and common cold coronavirus spike proteins. The Adaptive Biotechnologies TCR-sequencing kit was used to sequence samples from a few pre-COVID donors and the naive versus memory experiments, whereas other data were Illumina-based. HLA restriction was mapped for shared crossreactive spike epitopes using patient-derived lymphoblastoid cell lines. For other donors in the study, expansion assays were sequenced with a different, Illumina-based TCR-beta assay. Among the approximately twelve convalescent patients, 8 males and 4 females were included, and two of the subjects were Hispanic. Across all 12 patients in the convalescent cohort, the median age was roughly 40 years, with a range of roughly 21 to 75 years. The investigation overall reported the following: Pre-pandemic and post-infection samples were not both contributed by any donor, so tracing of the source of pre-existing responses was limited. Sequencing of naive versus memory cells indicated that the assay detects memory recall responses, not primary responses primed during culture. Crossreactivity analysis centred on spike protein, so crossreactivity against other viral proteins was not assessed. Small numbers of patients and of tested TCRs limited the study. In around two thirds of donors, memory CD4+ clonotypes turned up that crossrecognized SARS-CoV-2 and at least one common cold coronavirus spike. Significantly weaker SARS-CoV-2-driven expansion was shown by crossreactive clones than by monoreactive clones, consistent with antigenic imprinting.

Remarks on this clone: The target of this receptor is not known. The sample holds no much larger clone one base away, and base qualities are not on file.

Naive and memory CD4+ T cells were separated from cryopreserved PBMCs by first enriching for CD4 and then performing EasySep naive CD4+ T cell enrichment. Sorted naive or memory CD4+ T cells (more than 85,000) were cultured 1:1 with T cell-depleted PBMCs and CEF peptides for around ten days. Triplicate replicate wells were generally used for each peptide culture condition. PBMCs were isolated from leukapheresis product or whole blood by Ficoll-Paque PLUS gradient centrifugation. PBMCs were either cryopreserved at -140°C or used fresh in the expansion assay. The QIAamp Micro DNA Kit was used to extract genomic DNA from the CD4+ T cells. Survey-level immunoSEQ TCR-beta sequencing was performed on DNA from CEF-cultured naive and memory CD4+ T cells. As for how the authors treated the data: During preprocessing, nonproductive sequences were discarded, as were any CDR3s that did not begin with C, did not end with F or W, or were shorter than 7 amino acids. The MANAFEST web app identified antigen-specific clonotypes based on expansion compared with the reference and other culture wells. To be counted as positive, a clone had to show significant expansion compared with the reference culture, at an FDR below 0.05, in 2 of 3 replicate wells. For a clone to be considered positive, significant expansion relative to all other tandem wells and an odds ratio above 5 were also required. Cultured and uncultured naive and memory CD4+ repertoires were searched for CDR3s previously identified as spike- and CEF-reactive. After three terminal residues were trimmed from each end, CDR3 homology was quantified as pairwise Levenshtein distance using the stringdist R package. TCRdb took over this immuneACCESS table, retaining in-frame rearrangements with V and J assigned. Such tables are incomplete; in checked studies, under half of the missing clones stem from an unresolved V gene, and the remainder is unexplained. The D gene and trimming were derived from the DNA, and the V and J assignments and clone size from that table. For this sample there are some 40,000 clones; about 79% appear just once. The ten largest make up 6.6% of the sample.

From a lookup of the germline V gene (reference sequence), CDR1 and CDR2 are LGHDT and YNNKEL. Measured from the cysteine to the phenylalanine, the CDR3 is 13 residues long. Only the CDR3 region is kept as DNA, spanning 39 bases read in frame from base 1. The V end loses 3 bases and the J end loses 5 bases, and a stretch of 8 bases separates them. Sequencing used naive CD4+ T cells from PBMCs, cultured in vitro. The cell subset or site label corresponds to: naive CD4+ T cells isolated by negative enrichment. The source of this sequence is an adult with COVID-19. The chain is made from TRBV3-1 (or the pseudogene TRBV3-2) and TRBJ1-5; the D gene lacks a confident call. The DNA reads as follows: TGTGCCAGCAGCCAGAGGGTAGATCAGCCCCAGCATTTT. The encoded protein is CASSQRVDQPQHF.